Presented here are 2 T cell receptor beta chains from one specimen sequenced in a study of cytomegalovirus exposure and HLA in healthy donors. PCR used 60 Vbeta primers and 13 Jbeta primers. Produced via immunoSEQ multiplex PCR; TCRdb's table is partial and in-frame only. The table lists fewer than 150,000 clones, about 80% of them singletons. The sequencing sample was made of PBMCs. The receptors shown here come from a female donor in good health and CMV-seropositive.

This chain joins TRBV2 and TRBJ1-1, with TRBD1 as a possible D gene (6 bases). The CDR3 contains 12 residues. Germline CDR1 is SNHLY and CDR2 is FYNNEI. The ends were cut back, 6 bases at V and 7 bases at J, with 12 bases in the middle. This CDR3 is CASRREGGEAFF. The CDR3 DNA is TGTGCCAGCAGACGGGAAGGGGGTGAAGCTTTCTTT.

V gene TRBV11-2 combines with J gene TRBJ2-7; D remains unclear. The CDR3 sequence is 13 residues long. Trimming pared 6 bases from V and 3 bases from J, leaving 12 bases between. The germline V gene encodes CDR1 SGHAT and CDR2 FQNNGV. CDR3 protein: CASRSGGYYEQYF. The CDR3 DNA reads TGTGCCAGCAGATCCGGCGGTTACTACGAGCAGTACTTC.